This TCR beta chain appears in the sequencing data of a study of T cell responses to AZD1222 COVID-19 vaccine. Libraries were prepared by immunoSEQ multiplex PCR; TCRdb keeps only in-frame clonotypes and omits some of them. The repertoire holds about 46,000 clones, roughly 90% seen once, with 1.1% in the top ten. Between the trimmed V and J ends, which lost 1 base and 7 bases, there was a span of 4 bases. This CDR3 has 11 amino acids. Germline V gives CDR1 KGHDR, CDR2 SFDVKD. This TCR came from an adult who received the AZD1222 COVID-19 vaccine. The gene calls are TRBV24-1 and TRBJ2-7; no definite D call. This specimen consisted of peripheral blood, obtained 28 days after the second AZD1222 dose. CDR3 sequence: CATSDLREQYF. The DNA for the CDR3 is TGTGCCACCAGTGATTTAAGGGAGCAGTACTTC.